The entry below gives a single T cell receptor (beta chain) sequence along with its context. This entry comes from a study of shared clonotypes between healthy human individuals. Original analysis: Junction-only sequences without quality scores came from ImmunoSEQ, so filtering differed. Assay: immunoSEQ multiplex PCR; the TCRdb copy retains only in-frame clones and omits some. V, J and clone size derive from that table, while D and trimming were established from the DNA sequence. The data hold a few million clones, with under 95% observed a single time. The V end was cut by 0 bases, the J end by 9 bases, with 20 bases between. CDR1 SGHNT and CDR2 YYREEE come from the germline V gene (reference sequence). This CDR3 is 16 amino acids long.

The specimen was naive CD4+ T cells from PBMCs. This sample's subset: CD45RA+ positively selected. This receptor was taken from a young man in good health. Some clones in this sample may be carry-over from other donors' samples. The chain recombines TRBV5-4 with TRBJ2-3; the D gene could be TRBD1 or TRBD2 (5 bases each). The CDR3 region has the DNA TGTGCCAGCAGCTTGGGGGGTGGAGGTCTAGGGGAGACGCAGTATTTT. Its protein product is CASSLGGGGLGETQYF.